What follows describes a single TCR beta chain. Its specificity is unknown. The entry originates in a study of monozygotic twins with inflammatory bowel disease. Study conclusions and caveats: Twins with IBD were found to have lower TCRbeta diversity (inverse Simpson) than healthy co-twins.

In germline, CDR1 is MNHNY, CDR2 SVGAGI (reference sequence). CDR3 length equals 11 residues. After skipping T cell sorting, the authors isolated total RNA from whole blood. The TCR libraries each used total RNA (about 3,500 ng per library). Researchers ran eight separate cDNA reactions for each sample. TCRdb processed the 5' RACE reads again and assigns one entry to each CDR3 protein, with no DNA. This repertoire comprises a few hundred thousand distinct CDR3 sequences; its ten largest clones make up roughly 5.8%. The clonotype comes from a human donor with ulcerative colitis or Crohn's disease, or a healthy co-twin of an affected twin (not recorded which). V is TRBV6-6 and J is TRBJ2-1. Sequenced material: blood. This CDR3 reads CASTLFDEQFF.